This T cell receptor beta chain appears in the sequencing data of a study of shared clonotypes between healthy human individuals. Study-level results: Sampling used blood alone; tissue repertoires probably differ. Clonotype sharing among donors was thought likely to change with sequencing depth. In general, naive subsets displayed greater estimated richness than memory subsets did.

Regarding this clone: As yet, its antigen is unknown.

Profiled with immunoSEQ multiplex PCR; TCRdb holds only in-frame clones, not every one. The sample shows approximately 1.4 million clones, under 99% of them seen only once. Between the trimmed V and J ends, which lost 6 bases and 10 bases, there was a span of 10 bases. The length of the CDR3 is 10 residues. Germline V lookup: CDR1 DFQATT, CDR2 SNEGSKA (reference sequence). The study drew all its donors from Caucasian adults living in Nashville, Tennessee. The clonotype originates from a man aged 30 to 45 in good health. What was sequenced was naive CD4+ T cells sorted from blood. Stated subset: CD45RA+ positively selected. The chain uses TRBV20-1 and TRBJ2-1; D remains unclear. CDR3 nucleotides: TGCAGTGCACGTGCCCGGGAGCAGTTCTTC. This gives the protein CSARAREQFF.